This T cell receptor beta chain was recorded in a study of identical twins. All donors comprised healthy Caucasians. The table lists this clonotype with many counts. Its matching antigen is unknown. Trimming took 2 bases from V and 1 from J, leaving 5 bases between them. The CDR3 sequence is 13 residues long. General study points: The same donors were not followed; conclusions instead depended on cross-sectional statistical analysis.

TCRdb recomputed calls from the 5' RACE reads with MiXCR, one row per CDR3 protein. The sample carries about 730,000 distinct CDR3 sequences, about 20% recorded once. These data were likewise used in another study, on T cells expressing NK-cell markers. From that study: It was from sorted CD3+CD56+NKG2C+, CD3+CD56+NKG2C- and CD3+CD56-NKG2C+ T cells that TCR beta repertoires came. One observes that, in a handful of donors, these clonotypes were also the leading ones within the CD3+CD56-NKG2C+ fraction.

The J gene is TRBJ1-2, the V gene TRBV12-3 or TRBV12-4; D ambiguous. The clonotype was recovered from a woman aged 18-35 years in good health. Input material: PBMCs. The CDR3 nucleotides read TGTGCCAGCAGTTTAATCGTTAACTATGGCTACACCTTC. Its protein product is CASSLIVNYGYTF.